This TCR beta chain was captured by sequencing in a study of cytotoxic CD8 clonotypes in ibrutinib-treated CLL. Measured with immunoSEQ multiplex PCR; TCRdb has only the in-frame clones, and not every one. This sample has roughly 160,000 clones, with about four fifths found just once. The CDR3 is made up of 14 amino acids. V lost 5 bases to trimming and J lost 8 bases, with 15 bases between them. Germline V lookup: CDR1 SEHNR, CDR2 FQNEAQ (reference sequence). This rearrangement joins TRBV7-9 to TRBJ2-2; D may be TRBD1 or TRBD2 (5 bases each). Sequenced material: PBMCs, taken after 12 months of ibrutinib treatment. The TCR was taken from a human donor with chronic lymphocytic leukemia. The CDR3 DNA is TGTGCCAGCAGCCCCTCGTCGGGGCGGGGGGAGCTGTTTTTT. Translation gives CASSPSSGRGELFF.